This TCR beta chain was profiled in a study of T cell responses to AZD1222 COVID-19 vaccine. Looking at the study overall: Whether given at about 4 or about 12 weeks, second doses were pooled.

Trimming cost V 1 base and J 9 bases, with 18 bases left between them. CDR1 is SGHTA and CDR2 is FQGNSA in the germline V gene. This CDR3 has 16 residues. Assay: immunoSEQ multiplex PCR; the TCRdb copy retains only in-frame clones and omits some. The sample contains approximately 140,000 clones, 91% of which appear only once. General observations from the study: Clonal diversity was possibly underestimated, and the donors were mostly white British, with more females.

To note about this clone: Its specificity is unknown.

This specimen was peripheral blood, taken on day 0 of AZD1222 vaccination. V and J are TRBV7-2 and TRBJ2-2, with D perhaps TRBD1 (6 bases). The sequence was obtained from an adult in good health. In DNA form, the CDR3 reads TGTGCCAGCAGCTTAGAGCCCTTACGGACAGTCCGGGAGCTGTTTTTT. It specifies CASSLEPLRTVRELFF.